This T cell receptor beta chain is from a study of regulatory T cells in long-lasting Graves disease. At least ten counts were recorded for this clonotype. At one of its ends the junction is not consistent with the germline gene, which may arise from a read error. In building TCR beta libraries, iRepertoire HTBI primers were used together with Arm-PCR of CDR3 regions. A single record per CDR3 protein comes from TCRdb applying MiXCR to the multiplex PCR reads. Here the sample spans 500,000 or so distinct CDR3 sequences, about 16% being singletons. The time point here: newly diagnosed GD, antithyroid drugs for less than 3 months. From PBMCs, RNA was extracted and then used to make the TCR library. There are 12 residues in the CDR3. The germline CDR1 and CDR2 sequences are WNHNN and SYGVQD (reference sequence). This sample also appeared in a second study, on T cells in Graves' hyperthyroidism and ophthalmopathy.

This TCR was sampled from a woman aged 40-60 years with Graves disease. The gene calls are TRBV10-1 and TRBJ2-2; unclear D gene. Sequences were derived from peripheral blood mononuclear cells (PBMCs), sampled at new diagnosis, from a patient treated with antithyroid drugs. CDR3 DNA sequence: TGTGCCAGCAGTGATAACACCGGGGAGCTGTTTTTT. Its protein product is CASSDNTGELFF.